The 23 T cell receptor beta chains given below trace back to one sample, sequenced in a study of blood T cell repertoires in COVID-19. Repertoires were generated with immunoSEQ multiplex PCR, while TCRdb's copy carries only in-frame clones and drops some. This table holds some 85,000 clones, more than 75% found once. The material sequenced was peripheral blood. These receptors were collected from a woman aged 80 or over with active or convalescent COVID-19.

The chain carries TRBV11-2 and TRBJ1-1; D not certain. The CDR3 is 13 amino acids. The germline CDR1 and CDR2 sequences are SGHAT and FQNNGV. The V end was cut by 5 bases, the J end by 1 base, with 8 bases between. The CDR3 sequence: CASSHQENTEAFF. The CDR3 DNA sequence: TGTGCCAGCAGCCATCAGGAGAACACTGAAGCTTTCTTT.

This sequence joins TRBV9 and TRBJ1-4; a weak D match, TRBD1 (5 bases). With 2 bases removed from V and 5 bases from J, the gap between germline ends came to 16 bases. The germline CDR1 and CDR2 sequences are SGDLS and YYNGEE. The CDR3 has 16 amino acids. The CDR3: CASSVRVGGTNEKLFF. The CDR3 DNA sequence: TGTGCCAGCAGCGTCAGAGTAGGAGGGACGAATGAAAAACTGTTTTTT.

The rearrangement links TRBV12-3 or TRBV12-4 to TRBJ1-2; D gene uncertain. Trimming left V 6 bases short and J 8 bases short, with 16 bases between. The CDR3 spans 13 residues. This CDR3 reads CASSPLSTRGYTF. CDR3 bases: TGTGCCAGCAGCCCATTGTCAACCCGGGGCTACACCTTC.

This sequence joins TRBV11-3 and TRBJ2-3; tentative D call: TRBD2 (6 bases). V was shortened by 3 bases and J by 2 bases, with 9 bases between the two germline ends. Germline lookup yields CDR1 SGHNT and CDR2 YENEEA. The CDR3 runs 14 residues. The CDR3 reads CASSFGGDTDTQYF. CDR3 nucleotide sequence: TGTGCCAGCAGCTTCGGGGGTGACACAGATACGCAGTATTTT.

V is TRBV6-6 and J is TRBJ2-4, with D perhaps TRBD2 (6 bases). Germline CDR1 and CDR2: MNHNY and SVGAGI (reference sequence). CDR3 length equals 14 residues. With 5 bases removed from V and 1 base from J, the gap between germline ends came to 9 bases. This chain's CDR3 is CASSAGSAKNIQYF. For the CDR3, the DNA is TGTGCCAGCAGTGCGGGAAGCGCCAAAAACATTCAGTACTTC.

This clone was seen a handful of times. The chain recombines TRBV7-2 with TRBJ2-7, with D possibly TRBD1 on 5 matching bases. This CDR3 is built from 15 residues. V dropped 4 bases and J dropped 2 bases, with 15 bases sitting between them. Germline V gives CDR1 SGHTA, CDR2 FQGNSA. DNA for the CDR3: TGTGCCAGCAGCTCACAGGTCGCTCCCACCTACGAGCAGTACTTC. Its translation is CASSSQVAPTYEQYF.

This chain uses TRBV7-2 with TRBJ2-5; 8 positions match TRBD2. Per germline, CDR1 SGHTA and CDR2 FQGNSA. The J segment lost 4 bases and the V segment lost 6 bases, leaving 10 bases of the junction unmatched. This CDR3 comprises 15 residues. As DNA, the CDR3 is TGTGCCAGCAGTCCCCCGGGGGGGGGCGGAGAGACCCAGTACTTC. Translation gives CASSPPGGGGETQYF.

The rearrangement joins TRBV7-8 to TRBJ2-3; unclear D gene. Trimming removed 1 base from V and 4 bases from J, with 6 bases in between. Germline-derived CDR1 and CDR2 are SGHVS and FQNEAQ. There are 13 residues in the CDR3. The CDR3 spells CASSLGASDTQYF. For the CDR3, the DNA is TGTGCCAGCAGCTTAGGGGCTTCAGATACGCAGTATTTT.

The V call is TRBV18, the J call TRBJ2-2; D may be TRBD2 (5 bases). Germline loops: CDR1 KGHSH, CDR2 LQKENI. CDR3 length: 16 residues. The germline V and J ends were trimmed by 4 bases and 0 bases, with 12 bases remaining between them. This chain's CDR3 is CASSRSGSANTGELFF. DNA for the CDR3: TGTGCCAGCTCACGTTCGGGGAGCGCGAACACCGGGGAGCTGTTTTTT.

The V and J genes are TRBV6-2 or TRBV6-3 and TRBJ1-6; D may be TRBD1 (5 bases). V dropped 0 bases and J dropped 2 bases, with 11 bases sitting between them. This CDR3 contains 17 residues. CDR1 and CDR2 from the germline V gene are MNHEY and SVGEGT. This chain's CDR3 is CASSYSREGTYNSPLHF. CDR3 DNA: TGTGCCAGCAGTTACTCCAGGGAGGGGACCTATAATTCACCCCTCCACTTT.

The chain combines TRBV11-2 with TRBJ1-1, with no clear D. Germline loops: CDR1 SGHAT, CDR2 FQNNGV. This CDR3 region has 15 residues. The V gene lost 6 bases and the J gene lost 0 bases, with 14 bases spanning the gap. The CDR3: CASRKTDSMNTEAFF. For the CDR3, the DNA is TGTGCCAGCAGGAAAACGGACTCCATGAACACTGAAGCTTTCTTT. The complete variable domain, with remaining parts taken from reference TRBV11-2 and TRBJ1-1, reads EAGVAQSPRYKIIEKRQSVAFWCNPISGHATLYWYQQILGQGPKLLIQFQNNGVVDDSQLPKDRFSAERLKGVDSTLKIQPAKLEDSAVYLCASRKTDSMNTEAFFGQGTRLTVV.

V and J are TRBV9 and TRBJ1-2; 7 bases are shared with TRBD1. With V trimmed by 4 bases and J by 3 bases, 15 bases remained unmatched. The CDR3 length is 17 residues. Germline assignment: CDR1 SGDLS and CDR2 YYNGEE. CDR3 sequence reads: CASSPGGTVLRDYGYTF. The CDR3, as DNA: TGTGCCAGCAGCCCAGGGGGTACCGTATTGCGCGACTATGGCTACACCTTC.

The V gene is TRBV9, the J gene TRBJ1-3; 7 bases line up with TRBD1. With V trimmed by 1 base and J by 0 bases, 4 bases remained unmatched. The CDR3 is 16 residues long. Germline loops: CDR1 SGDLS, CDR2 YYNGEE. CDR3: CASSVLGTVSGNTIYF. CDR3 DNA sequence: TGTGCCAGCAGCGTATTAGGGACAGTCTCTGGAAACACCATATATTTT.

This clone was recorded at least ten times. The J gene is TRBJ2-2, the V gene TRBV4-1; D is perhaps TRBD2 (5 bases). From germline, CDR1 is MGHRA and CDR2 YSYEKL. Trimming left V 0 bases short and J 0 bases short, with 11 bases between. The CDR3 is 17 amino acids. CDR3 protein: CASSQEAAGANTGELFF. CDR3 nucleotides: TGCGCCAGCAGCCAAGAAGCGGCAGGAGCGAACACCGGGGAGCTGTTTTTT.

The chain is built from TRBV14 and TRBJ2-5, with 8 nucleotides matching TRBD2. CDR1 and CDR2 from the germline V gene are SGHDN and FVKESK. Germline trimming cut 4 bases from V and 7 bases from J; bases unmatched to any gene: 5. The CDR3 covers 13 residues. The CDR3, as DNA: TGTGCCAGCAGCCTAAGCGGGGGCCTGACCCAGTACTTC. As protein: CASSLSGGLTQYF.

The rearrangement links TRBV9 to TRBJ2-3; 12 bases are shared with TRBD2. The CDR3 has 13 residues. Looked up from germline, CDR1 is SGDLS and CDR2 is YYNGEE. Trimming took 10 bases from V and 6 from J; bases not matched to a gene: 6. CDR3 nucleotide sequence: TGTGCCTCTAGCGGGGGGGCGTTGGATACGCAGTATTTT. This encodes CASSGGALDTQYF.

The chain links TRBV25-1 to TRBJ2-4, with D possibly TRBD2 on 6 matching bases. Trimming took off 5 bases at V and 6 bases at J, with 14 bases between the two ends. CDR1 MGHDK and CDR2 SYGVNS come from the germline V gene. This CDR3 has 14 amino acids. In DNA, the CDR3 is TGTGCCAGCAGTCCAGGAGGGGCTGGAAACATTCAGTACTTC. It yields the protein CASSPGGAGNIQYF.

The J gene is TRBJ2-1, the V gene TRBV29-1, with TRBD2 matching 9 bases. This CDR3 spans 13 amino acids. V shed 8 bases and J 3 bases; nucleotides not matched to a gene: 5. Germline V gives CDR1 SQVTM, CDR2 ANQGSEA. The CDR3 loop is CSLSSGVYNEQFF. The CDR3 region has the DNA TGCAGCCTTTCTAGCGGGGTCTACAATGAGCAGTTCTTC.

This chain joins TRBV7-2 and TRBJ2-2, with unresolved D. CDR1 and CDR2 (germline): SGHTA, FQGNSA. The V and J ends lost 5 bases and 5 bases respectively, with 12 bases between them. CDR3 length equals 14 residues. In DNA form, the CDR3 reads TGTGCCAGCAGCCCCCATCTAGAAACCGGGGAGCTGTTTTTT. It codes for CASSPHLETGELFF.

This clone was detected only a few times. The gene calls are TRBV2 and TRBJ2-1; TRBD2 might be the D (6 bases). V gave up 5 bases and J gave up 4 bases, with 12 bases separating them. Germline assignment: CDR1 SNHLY and CDR2 FYNNEI. The CDR3 consists of 14 residues. CDR3 DNA sequence: TGTGCCAGCAGTACCCTAGCGTCATACAATGAGCAGTTCTTC. Its translation: CASSTLASYNEQFF. The full variable domain, its missing parts supplied by reference TRBV2 and TRBJ2-1, is EPEVTQTPSHQVTQMGQEVILRCVPISNHLYFYWYRQILGQKVEFLVSFYNNEISEKSEIFDDQFSVERPDGSNFTLKIRSTKLEDSAMYFCASSTLASYNEQFFGPGTRLTVL.

This clone was detected only a few times. The V and J genes are TRBV6-5 and TRBJ2-1, with 11 bases that match TRBD1. V lost 6 bases to trimming and J lost 7 bases; unmatched junction nucleotides: 8. Per germline, CDR1 MNHEY and CDR2 SVGAGI. This CDR3 spans 15 amino acids. CDR3: CASRPVGQGDNEQFF. CDR3 bases: TGTGCCAGCAGACCGGTGGGACAGGGGGATAATGAGCAGTTCTTC.

DNA for the CDR3: TGTGCCAGCAGCTTCGTTCGGAAGCGGGGGGCCCCCAATGAGCAGTTCTTC. It translates to CASSFVRKRGAPNEQFF. The chain carries TRBV7-9 and TRBJ2-1; 9 nucleotides match TRBD2. Germline CDR1 is SEHNR and CDR2 is FQNEAQ (reference sequence). V gave up 3 bases and J gave up 6 bases; unmatched junction bases: 12. The CDR3 is 17 residues long.

This chain connects TRBV19 to TRBJ1-1; TRBD1 matches at 10 bases. CDR3 length: 15 amino acids. The ends lost 6 bases at V and 0 bases at J; junction bases unmatched: 4. Germline-derived CDR1 and CDR2 are LNHDA and SQIVND (reference sequence). CDR3 amino acids: CASRSGTGVNTEAFF. CDR3 in DNA: TGTGCCAGTAGATCCGGGACAGGGGTGAACACTGAAGCTTTCTTT.